The clone carrying this T cell receptor (beta chain) occurred many times. The data were obtained in a study of neurological immune-mediated disorders. V was cut by 4 bases and J by 1 base, with 12 bases left in between. Per the germline V gene, CDR1 is SGHDT and CDR2 is YYEEEE. This CDR3 spans 15 amino acids. TCRdb re-called the 5' RACE reads through MiXCR, storing one row per CDR3 protein. This sample carries approximately 60,000 distinct CDR3 sequences, approximately 4% of them seen once, and the ten largest clones take 3.1%. The TCR originated in a woman aged 25 to 39 with multiple sclerosis. Source material: PBMCs. The rearrangement uses TRBV5-6 and TRBJ2-1, with TRBD2 as a possible D gene (6 bases). The CDR3 region is CASSRGVSSYNEQFF. CDR3 nucleotide sequence: TGTGCCAGCAGCCGCGGGGTGAGTTCCTACAATGAGCAGTTCTTC.